This T cell receptor beta chain was profiled in a study of blood T cell repertoires in COVID-19. Participant age was roughly 18 to 95 years, and participants resided in around 24 US areas. V lost 4 bases, J lost 2 bases, and 11 bases stayed unmatched. The CDR3 is 17 residues long. CDR1 PRHDT and CDR2 FYEKMQ come from the germline V gene (reference sequence). In the original processing: Using reference gene primer amplification, nucleated cell counts were estimated. Sequenced by immunoSEQ multiplex PCR; TCRdb stores in-frame clones only, minus some. From that table come the V and J calls and clone size; the DNA was used to work out D and trimming. The sample has 400,000 to 500,000 clones, 85% to 90% seen once; the top ten hold 1.5% to 2%.

Sequences were obtained from PBMCs or T cells enriched from blood (not recorded which). The TCR originated in a middle-aged woman who had recovered from COVID-19. V usage is TRBV13 and J usage is TRBJ1-5, with 7 bases identical to TRBD1. The CDR3 region has the DNA TGTGCCAGCAGCTCCGAACCTGACAGGGCCCGCAATCAGCCCCAGCATTTT. Protein product: CASSSEPDRARNQPQHF. The variable domain in full, with the rest retrieved from reference TRBV13 and TRBJ1-5, is AAGVIQSPRHLIKEKRETATLKCYPIPRHDTVYWYQQGPGQDPQFLISFYEKMQSDKGSIPDRFSAQQFSDYHSELNMSSLELGDSALYFCASSSEPDRARNQPQHFGDGTRLSIL.